One sample yielded the 32 T cell receptor beta chains listed below, sequenced in a study of blood T cells in healthy people across ages. Next came a second PCR, run for about 7 to 12 cycles, which used a sample-barcoded 5' primer along with a J-beta primer mix. TCRdb fed the 5' RACE reads into MiXCR, producing one record per CDR3 protein. Among 1.5 million or so distinct CDR3 sequences listed, approximately 39% were seen once. The source material was blood. Receptor source: a woman younger than 35 in good health.

This chain uses TRBV20-1 with TRBJ2-7, with a weak D call TRBD2 (7 bases). V was trimmed by 0 bases and J by 0 bases, leaving 15 bases between them. CDR1 and CDR2 from the germline V gene are DFQATT and SNEGSKA (reference sequence). CDR3 size: 16 residues. CDR3 sequence reads: CSARDLRGGGSYEQYF. CDR3 nucleotides: TGCAGTGCTAGAGATCTAAGGGGGGGGGGCTCCTACGAGCAGTACTTC.

The chain recombines TRBV20-1 with TRBJ2-2, with D perhaps matching TRBD1 (6 bases). The CDR3 is 14 amino acids. The V gene's germline CDR1 is DFQATT and CDR2 SNEGSKA (reference sequence). Trimming took off 2 bases at V and 4 bases at J, with 11 bases between the two ends. CDR3 region: CSARPTGITGELFF. CDR3 in DNA: TGCAGTGCTAGACCCACAGGGATCACCGGGGAGCTGTTTTTT.

The CDR3 coding sequence is TGTGCCAGCAGCCAAGAGGGGGGACGGCATTCACCCCTCCACTTT. Residues: CASSQEGGRHSPLHF. The V and J genes are TRBV3-1 and TRBJ1-6, with D perhaps TRBD1 (5 bases). Germline CDR1 and CDR2: LGHDT and YNNKEL (reference sequence). The CDR3 runs to 15 residues. V lost 0 bases and J 8 bases, leaving 11 bases between the germline ends. Filled out from reference TRBV3-1 and TRBJ1-6, the complete variable domain reads DTAVSQTPKYLVTQMGNDKSIKCEQNLGHDTMYWYKQDSKKFLKIMFSYNNKELIINETVPNRFSPKSPDKAHLNLHINSLELGDSAVYFCASSQEGGRHSPLHFGNGTRLTVT.

The chain carries TRBV6-2 or TRBV6-3 and TRBJ1-1; D ambiguous. From germline, CDR1 is MNHEY and CDR2 SVGEGT. This CDR3 comprises 13 residues. V lost 2 bases and J lost 6, with 10 bases in between. CDR3 protein: CASSYTGMSEAFF. The CDR3 DNA reads TGTGCCAGCAGTTACACGGGGATGTCTGAAGCTTTCTTT.

As to this clonotype: The junction differs from germline at one of its ends, possibly a read error. The chain is built from TRBV7-9 and TRBJ1-4, with D perhaps TRBD1 (5 bases). From germline, CDR1 is SEHNR and CDR2 FQNEAQ (reference sequence). CDR3 size: 16 residues. The CDR3 sequence: CASSSRDRLVGEKPFF. The CDR3 nucleotides are TGTGCCAGCAGCTCCCGGGACCGGCTAGTTGGTGAAAAACCGTTTTTT.

Note on this clonotype: Since a much larger clone is just one base distant, this may be a read error. This chain uses TRBV2 with TRBJ1-1; 7 bases are a match to TRBD1. The CDR3 is made up of 14 amino acids. Germline-derived CDR1 and CDR2 are SNHLY and FYNNEI. Losses at the gene ends were 3 bases for V and 11 bases for J; bases not matched to a gene: 12. Here the CDR3 DNA reads TGTGCCAGCAGTGATTCGTCCAGGGGGGCCACTGCTTTCTTT. Translated: CASSDSSRGATAFF. The whole variable domain, remainder taken from reference TRBV2 and TRBJ1-1, is EPEVTQTPSHQVTQMGQEVILRCVPISNHLYFYWYRQILGQKVEFLVSFYNNEISEKSEIFDDQFSVERPDGSNFTLKIRSTKLEDSAMYFCASSDSSRGATAFFGQGTRLTVV.

CDR3 bases: TGTGCCAGCAGTGGGGACAGGGGAAGGATGAACACTGAAGCTTTCTTT. It translates to CASSGDRGRMNTEAFF. J is TRBJ1-1 and V is TRBV28; TRBD1 matches 10 bases. Germline V lookup: CDR1 MDHEN, CDR2 SYDVKM. Trimming took 5 bases from V and 0 from J; bases not matched to a gene: 6. The CDR3 contains 16 residues.

This clonotype was counted between two and nine times. This chain connects TRBV15 to TRBJ1-2; D is unclear. Germline-derived CDR1 and CDR2 are LNHNV and YYDKDF (reference sequence). Trimming took off 9 bases at V and 4 bases at J, with 15 bases between the two ends. The CDR3 is made up of 13 amino acids. For the CDR3, the DNA is TGTGCCACGCGCCTTCACCCTAGCTATGGCTACACCTTC. Protein: CATRLHPSYGYTF.

There are a few counts of this clonotype. The J gene is TRBJ2-7, the V gene TRBV7-9, with 9 bases lining up with TRBD1. V lost 5 bases, J lost 4 bases, and 9 bases stayed unmatched. The CDR3 totals 15 residues. Germline CDR1 reads SEHNR; CDR2 reads FQNEAQ (reference sequence). The CDR3: CASSARDRALYEQYF. CDR3 DNA: TGTGCCAGCAGCGCCCGGGACAGGGCTTTGTACGAGCAGTACTTC.

The chain has TRBV7-8 and TRBJ2-5, with D possibly TRBD1 on 6 matching bases. Germline lookup yields CDR1 SGHVS and CDR2 FQNEAQ. V lost 7 bases, J lost 3 bases, and 18 bases lay in between. This CDR3 comprises 15 residues. The CDR3 nucleotides read TGTGCCAGCACCAAGGGAGCAGGGGAAAAAGAGACCCAGTACTTC. Its protein is CASTKGAGEKETQYF.

The chain links TRBV20-1 to TRBJ1-5; a weak D match, TRBD1 (5 bases). The germline V and J ends were trimmed by 6 bases and 8 bases, with 14 bases remaining between them. CDR3 size: 12 residues. Per germline, CDR1 DFQATT and CDR2 SNEGSKA (reference sequence). The CDR3 DNA is TGCAGTGCCGAAGAAGGACACAAGCCCCAGCATTTT. Protein sequence: CSAEEGHKPQHF.

This chain links TRBV6-2 or TRBV6-3 with TRBJ1-1; 7 positions agree with TRBD1. Germline V lookup: CDR1 MNHEY, CDR2 SVGEGT. CDR3 length equals 15 residues. V shed 5 bases, J shed 0 bases, and the junction held 6 bases outside the gene matches. CDR3 residues: CASSRDSLVNTEAFF. CDR3 sequence (DNA): TGTGCCAGCAGTAGGGACAGTCTGGTGAACACTGAAGCTTTCTTT.

The chain links TRBV5-1 to TRBJ1-1; D remains unclear. With 3 bases removed from V and 4 bases from J, the gap between germline ends came to 16 bases. Germline-derived CDR1 and CDR2 are SGHRS and YFSETQ. The CDR3 runs 15 residues. In DNA, the CDR3 is TGCGCCAGCAGCTGGGGTCAGGTGGAAATCACTGAAGCTTTCTTT. Translated, it gives CASSWGQVEITEAFF.

DNA of the CDR3: TGTGCCAGCAGCCCCCGCAGGGAGGTTGGCTACACCTTC. It translates to CASSPRREVGYTF. The chain carries TRBV7-2 and TRBJ1-2; the D gene is possibly TRBD1 (5 bases). The V and J ends lost 5 bases and 7 bases respectively, with 14 bases between them. The germline gives CDR1 SGHTA, CDR2 FQGNSA. This CDR3 spans 13 amino acids.

In its sample, this clonotype was seen a few times. A much larger clonotype is one base distant, so this may be a read error. V and J are TRBV6-2 or TRBV6-3 and TRBJ2-1; TRBD2 agrees at 7 bases. Per germline, CDR1 MNHEY and CDR2 SVGEGT. The CDR3 is made up of 15 amino acids. CDR3 in DNA: TGTGTCAGCAGCTGGGGGACTAAGCCTAGCAATGAGCAGTTCTTC. Translated: CVSSWGTKPSNEQFF.

The J gene is TRBJ2-3, the V gene TRBV12-3 or TRBV12-4; D uncertain. The CDR3 is made up of 13 amino acids. The V gene lost 5 bases and the J gene lost 2 bases, with 8 bases spanning the gap. In nucleotides, the CDR3 is TGTGCCAGCAGTCCCTGGACCACAGATACGCAGTATTTT. Its translation is CASSPWTTDTQYF.

This chain joins TRBV20-1 and TRBJ2-2; possible D gene TRBD2, 6 bases. The CDR3 has 15 residues. With 6 bases removed from V and 3 bases from J, the gap between germline ends came to 17 bases. Germline CDR1 DFQATT, CDR2 SNEGSKA (reference sequence). In nucleotides, the CDR3 is TGCAGTGCCAGTAGGGCGGGGCACGACACCGGGGAGCTGTTTTTT. This codes for CSASRAGHDTGELFF.

V usage is TRBV29-1 and J usage is TRBJ2-3; TRBD2 aligns across 10 bases. CDR3 size: 15 residues. Trimming removed 8 bases from V and 2 bases from J; junction bases left unmatched: 10. Germline assignment: CDR1 SQVTM and CDR2 ANQGSEA. The CDR3 sequence: CSSEWTSGITDTQYF. In DNA, the CDR3 is TGCAGCTCCGAATGGACTAGCGGCATCACAGATACGCAGTATTTT.

There are a few counts of this clonotype. This chain joins TRBV9 and TRBJ2-5; 8 nucleotides agree with TRBD2. In germline, CDR1 is SGDLS, CDR2 YYNGEE. This CDR3 has 12 amino acids. V was clipped by 3 bases and J by 13 bases; unmatched bases: 8. The CDR3 is CASSAHQRELYF. In nucleotides, the CDR3 is TGTGCCAGCAGCGCCCACCAGCGGGAGTTGTACTTC.

Only a few counts were recorded for this clonotype. The rearrangement uses TRBV7-2 and TRBJ2-7, with 9 bases matching TRBD2. V shed 3 bases, J shed 6 bases, and the junction held 3 bases outside the gene matches. The CDR3 contains 13 residues. The germline V gene encodes CDR1 SGHTA and CDR2 FQGNSA. Written as DNA, the CDR3 is TGTGCCAGCAGCTTTGGGACTAGCCGCGAGCAGTACTTC. It is translated as CASSFGTSREQYF.

V usage is TRBV7-8 and J usage is TRBJ2-5, with a weak D call TRBD2 (6 bases). CDR3 size: 15 residues. V was clipped by 2 bases and J by 0 bases, with 10 bases between them. Germline assignment: CDR1 SGHVS and CDR2 FQNEAQ. CDR3 sequence: CASSLRRDYQETQYF. DNA of the CDR3: TGTGCCAGCAGCTTACGTCGGGACTACCAAGAGACCCAGTACTTC.

In its sample, this clonotype was seen a few times. This chain connects TRBV11-2 to TRBJ1-3; no clear D. This CDR3 region has 13 residues. CDR1 is SGHAT, CDR2 FQNNGV, per germline. Trimming left V 7 bases short and J 0 bases short, with 7 bases between. The CDR3 coding sequence is TGTGCCAGCACCGGATCCTCTGGAAACACCATATATTTT. Translation gives CASTGSSGNTIYF. The whole variable domain, filled in from reference TRBV11-2 and TRBJ1-3, reads EAGVAQSPRYKIIEKRQSVAFWCNPISGHATLYWYQQILGQGPKLLIQFQNNGVVDDSQLPKDRFSAERLKGVDSTLKIQPAKLEDSAVYLCASTGSSGNTIYFGEGSWLTVV.

The CDR3 region has the DNA TGTGCCACCAGTGAGGGACAGGGGCCCTACGAGCAGTACTTC. It translates to CATSEGQGPYEQYF. The rearrangement links TRBV24-1 to TRBJ2-7; 10 nucleotides align to TRBD1. The germline gives CDR1 KGHDR, CDR2 SFDVKD. This CDR3 is built from 14 residues. After removal of 4 bases from V and 2 bases from J, the junction contained 1 base not matched to a gene.

The chain employs TRBV3-1 and TRBJ1-3; D gene uncertain. CDR1 is LGHDT, CDR2 YNNKEL, per germline (reference sequence). CDR3 length: 14 amino acids. Between the trimmed V and J ends, which lost 2 bases and 2 bases, there was a span of 7 bases. CDR3 DNA: TGTGCCAGCAGCCAAACATCCCCTGGAAACACCATATATTTT. It is translated as CASSQTSPGNTIYF.

The gene calls are TRBV10-3 and TRBJ2-1, with TRBD2 as a possible D gene (5 bases). TRBJ2-7 matches the DNA end more closely, so the J call is doubtful. CDR3 length equals 15 residues. Per the germline V gene, CDR1 is ENHRY and CDR2 is SYGVKD. CDR3: CAISGFGMGYNEQYF. CDR3 coding DNA: TGTGCCATCAGTGGGTTCGGGATGGGTTACAATGAGCAGTACTTC.

The J gene is TRBJ2-1, the V gene TRBV20-1; possible D gene TRBD2, 6 bases. From germline, CDR1 is DFQATT and CDR2 SNEGSKA (reference sequence). The CDR3 has 13 residues. Trimming removed 6 bases at V and 10 bases at J, with 19 bases between. The CDR3 DNA sequence: TGCAGTGCAGAGAAGGGACTGACATGGGAGCAGTTCTTC. Amino acid sequence: CSAEKGLTWEQFF.

J is TRBJ2-7 and V is TRBV20-1; TRBD2 matches at 10 bases. The better agreement between TRBJ2-5 and the DNA end casts doubt on the J call. The CDR3 is 15 amino acids. Per germline, CDR1 DFQATT and CDR2 SNEGSKA (reference sequence). The DNA of the CDR3 is TGCAGTGCTAGAGATCCCACTAGCGGGGCGGGGACCCAGTACTTC. It yields the protein CSARDPTSGAGTQYF.

In DNA, the CDR3 is TGTGCCAGCAGTTACTCTGGGGGGCAAGCTTTCTTT. This codes for CASSYSGGQAFF. The J gene is TRBJ1-1, the V gene TRBV6-5; a possible D gene is TRBD1 (6 bases). Germline V gene data show CDR1 as MNHEY and CDR2 as SVGAGI. The CDR3 length is 12 residues. V was pared by 0 bases and J by 9 bases, with 8 bases between.

This clonotype came up a few times. The V and J genes are TRBV4-1 and TRBJ2-1; the match to TRBD2 covers 10 bases. The CDR3 has 13 amino acids. The V gene end was trimmed by 0 bases and the J gene end by 15 bases; junction bases not matched to a gene: 5. Germline values: CDR1 MGHRA, CDR2 YSYEKL. The CDR3 nucleotides are TGCGCCAGCAGCCAAGATCAGCGGGGGGGCCTGTTCTTC. It is translated as CASSQDQRGGLFF.

V gene TRBV12-3 or TRBV12-4 combines with J gene TRBJ1-1, with TRBD1 matching 10 bases. Trimming cost V 6 bases and J 6 bases; bases outside gene matches: 7. The CDR3 length is 14 residues. The CDR3 DNA sequence: TGTGCCAGCAGATGGACAGGGGGGACATCTGAAGCTTTCTTT. Its translation is CASRWTGGTSEAFF.

In its sample, this clonotype was seen a few times. The genes are TRBV6-1 and TRBJ1-5, with 8 bases lining up with TRBD1. The CDR3 has 17 amino acids. Germline V gives CDR1 MNHNS, CDR2 SASEGT. With V trimmed by 7 bases and J by 1 base, 12 bases remained unmatched. The CDR3 DNA follows: TGTGCCAGCAACCCTGGACAGGGAGGATGGAGCAATCAGCCCCAGCATTTT. It encodes CASNPGQGGWSNQPQHF.

This chain connects TRBV24-1 to TRBJ2-3, with 7 bases matching TRBD2. V lost 2 bases and J lost 6; bases outside the gene matches: 13. The CDR3 consists of 17 residues. The germline gives CDR1 KGHDR, CDR2 SFDVKD. CDR3 amino acids: CATSDWSTGLDLDTQYF. In DNA, the CDR3 is TGTGCCACCAGTGATTGGTCTACAGGACTAGATCTGGATACGCAGTATTTT.